Shown below are 5 T cell receptor beta chains from a single sample sequenced in a study of long-term antiretroviral therapy in people with HIV. They ran version v3.0 of the immunoSEQ assay at survey level. Generated by immunoSEQ multiplex PCR, the TCRdb table keeps only in-frame clones and is missing some. The sample consists of fewer than 30,000 clones, 86% of them appearing once. The specimen was unsorted PBMCs, collected 0.8 years after starting antiretroviral therapy. The receptors originated from a woman aged 25-40 years with HIV.

V is TRBV5-8 and J is TRBJ1-5; 10 bases are shared with TRBD1. The CDR3 runs to 14 residues. J was trimmed by 7 bases and V by 4 bases; bases with no gene match: 5. Germline V gene data show CDR1 as SGHTS and CDR2 as YDEGEE. Here the CDR3 reads CASSGRTGGQPQHF. CDR3 bases: TGTGCCAGCAGCGGGCGGACAGGGGGACAGCCCCAGCATTTT.

The V and J genes are TRBV27 and TRBJ2-3; D is ambiguous. This CDR3 has 14 residues. Germline CDR1 MNHEY, CDR2 SMNVEV (reference sequence). The V and J ends lost 6 bases and 4 bases respectively, with 14 bases between them. In DNA form, the CDR3 reads TGTGCCAGCAGCTATCTTAAGGGATCAGATACGCAGTATTTT. Protein: CASSYLKGSDTQYF.

The chain links TRBV18 to TRBJ1-3; the D gene is possibly TRBD1 (5 bases). CDR3 length: 14 amino acids. Trimming took 7 bases from V and 4 from J, leaving 14 bases between them. CDR1 is KGHSH, CDR2 LQKENI, per germline. CDR3 residues: CASFPQRQGNTIYF. DNA for the CDR3: TGTGCCAGCTTCCCCCAAAGACAGGGAAACACCATATATTTT.

This clone has just a few counts. The rearrangement links TRBV2 to TRBJ1-5, with D possibly TRBD1 on 6 matching bases. The CDR3 has 14 amino acids. The V gene's germline CDR1 is SNHLY and CDR2 FYNNEI. V was clipped by 4 bases and J by 5 bases, with 12 bases between them. CDR3: CASSGPGEHQPQHF. The CDR3 coding sequence is TGTGCCAGCAGTGGCCCAGGGGAGCATCAGCCCCAGCATTTT. Filled out from reference TRBV2 and TRBJ1-5, the complete variable domain reads EPEVTQTPSHQVTQMGQEVILRCVPISNHLYFYWYRQILGQKVEFLVSFYNNEISEKSEIFDDQFSVERPDGSNFTLKIRSTKLEDSAMYFCASSGPGEHQPQHFGDGTRLSIL.

The J gene is TRBJ1-5, the V gene TRBV19; no clear D gene. CDR3 length: 13 residues. Trimming left V 4 bases short and J 4 bases short, with 8 bases between. Germline assignment: CDR1 LNHDA and CDR2 SQIVND (reference sequence). This chain's CDR3 is CASSRTVNQPQHF. In DNA, the CDR3 is TGTGCCAGTAGTAGGACTGTTAATCAGCCCCAGCATTTT.